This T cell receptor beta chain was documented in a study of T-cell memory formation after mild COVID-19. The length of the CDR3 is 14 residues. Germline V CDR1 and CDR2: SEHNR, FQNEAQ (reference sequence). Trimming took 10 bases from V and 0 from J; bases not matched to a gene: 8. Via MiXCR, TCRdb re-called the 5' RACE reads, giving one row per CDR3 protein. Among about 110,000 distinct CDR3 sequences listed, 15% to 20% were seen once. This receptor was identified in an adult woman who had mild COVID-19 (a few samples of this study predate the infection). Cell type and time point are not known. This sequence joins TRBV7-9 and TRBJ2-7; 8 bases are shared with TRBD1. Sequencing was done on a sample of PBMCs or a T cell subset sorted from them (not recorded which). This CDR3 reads CATDGQGHSYEQYF. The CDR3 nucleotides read TGTGCCACCGACGGACAGGGCCACTCCTACGAGCAGTACTTC.